The 26 T cell receptor beta chains in this list originate from one sample, sequenced in a study of brain T cells in children with intractable seizures. Assay used: immunoSEQ multiplex PCR; TCRdb lists only in-frame clones, some missing. The sample carries 65,000 to 85,000 clones, just over 90% recorded once. The specimen was peripheral blood, collected at surgery. Receptors were obtained from a boy younger than two with tuberous sclerosis and intractable seizures.

J is TRBJ1-1 and V is TRBV12-3 or TRBV12-4; possibly TRBD1 for D (5 bases). V was shortened by 3 bases and J by 3 bases, with 8 bases between the two germline ends. The CDR3 sequence is 13 residues long. For the CDR3, the DNA is TGTGCCAGCAGTTTTTGGGGCGACACTGAAGCTTTCTTT. Protein: CASSFWGDTEAFF.

This chain connects TRBV28 to TRBJ2-7; D remains unclear. The ends were cut back, 5 bases at V and 5 bases at J, with 7 bases in the middle. Germline V lookup: CDR1 MDHEN, CDR2 SYDVKM. CDR3 length: 11 amino acids. The CDR3 spells CASSKLDEQYF. The CDR3 coding sequence is TGTGCCAGCAGTAAGTTGGACGAGCAGTACTTC.

The chain is built from TRBV9 and TRBJ1-2; possibly TRBD1 for D (5 bases). Germline CDR1 is SGDLS and CDR2 is YYNGEE. V lost 0 bases and J lost 8, with 11 bases in between. This CDR3 contains 13 residues. The CDR3 loop reads CASSVAQGDGYTF. The CDR3 bases are TGTGCCAGCAGCGTAGCTCAGGGAGACGGCTACACCTTC.

The rearrangement joins TRBV2 to TRBJ1-3; possible D gene TRBD1, 5 bases. This CDR3 comprises 16 residues. The germline V and J ends were trimmed by 5 bases and 0 bases, with 14 bases remaining between them. Germline-derived CDR1 and CDR2 are SNHLY and FYNNEI. The CDR3 region has the DNA TGTGCCAGCAGTATAAGAAGACAGAACTCTGGAAACACCATATATTTT. Amino acid sequence: CASSIRRQNSGNTIYF. Full variable domain (outside the CDR3, taken from reference TRBV2 and TRBJ1-3): EPEVTQTPSHQVTQMGQEVILRCVPISNHLYFYWYRQILGQKVEFLVSFYNNEISEKSEIFDDQFSVERPDGSNFTLKIRSTKLEDSAMYFCASSIRRQNSGNTIYFGEGSWLTVV.

The chain couples TRBV6-1 to TRBJ2-6, with 9 bases lining up with TRBD2. Unmatched junction bases numbered 0, after V lost 0 bases and J lost 3 bases. Germline V CDR1 and CDR2: MNHNS, SASEGT. The CDR3 runs to 16 residues. The CDR3 bases are TGTGCCAGCAGTGAAGCTAGCGGGGGTGGGGCCAACGTCCTGACTTTC. Translation gives CASSEASGGGANVLTF.

J is TRBJ1-2 and V is TRBV27; no clear D. The CDR3 consists of 15 residues. V was shortened by 5 bases and J by 4 bases, with 17 bases between the two germline ends. Germline loops: CDR1 MNHEY, CDR2 SMNVEV (reference sequence). CDR3: CASSASGQPTYGYTF. The CDR3 DNA reads TGTGCCAGCAGTGCATCGGGTCAGCCAACCTATGGCTACACCTTC.

The V gene is TRBV3-1 (or the pseudogene TRBV3-2), the J gene TRBJ2-7; 9 bases are shared with TRBD1. CDR3 size: 14 residues. Trimming removed 3 bases from V and 3 bases from J; junction bases left unmatched: 3. Germline V gene lookup returns CDR1 LGHDT and CDR2 YNNKEL (reference sequence). In DNA, the CDR3 is TGTGCCAGCAGCCACCGGGACAGGGTCTACGAGCAGTACTTC. Encoded protein: CASSHRDRVYEQYF.

The V gene is TRBV7-3, the J gene TRBJ2-1; possible D gene TRBD2, 6 bases. The germline gives CDR1 SGHTA, CDR2 FQGTGA. This CDR3 is 14 amino acids long. With 0 bases removed from V and 9 bases from J, the gap between germline ends came to 12 bases. This CDR3 is CASSLTGGATEQFF. The CDR3 DNA reads as TGTGCCAGCAGCTTAACGGGGGGTGCGACTGAGCAGTTCTTC.

J is TRBJ1-2 and V is TRBV7-8; D is ambiguous. Germline assignment: CDR1 SGHVS and CDR2 FQNEAQ. V dropped 4 bases and J dropped 0 bases, with 15 bases sitting between them. The length of the CDR3 is 16 residues. The CDR3 reads CASSSGYGRANYGYTF. The CDR3 coding sequence is TGTGCCAGCAGCTCCGGGTATGGGAGAGCTAACTATGGCTACACCTTC.

J is TRBJ2-1 and V is TRBV5-5, with TRBD1 matching over 9 bases. The germline gives CDR1 SGHKS, CDR2 YYEKEE (reference sequence). V shed 4 bases, J shed 10 bases, and the junction held 15 bases outside the gene matches. This CDR3 comprises 16 residues. The CDR3 sequence: CASSPATGGRDGEQFF. The CDR3 region has the DNA TGTGCCAGCAGCCCAGCCACAGGGGGCCGGGACGGAGAGCAGTTCTTC. The full variable domain, in which reference TRBV5-5 and TRBJ2-1 provide the parts outside the CDR3, is DAGVTQSPTHLIKTRGQQVTLRCSPISGHKSVSWYQQVLGQGPQFIFQYYEKEERGRGNFPDRFSARQFPNYSSELNVNALLLGDSALYLCASSPATGGRDGEQFFGPGTRLTVL.

In its sample, this clone was seen once. J is TRBJ2-3 and V is TRBV6-5, with TRBD1 matching over 9 bases. Losses at the gene ends were 6 bases for V and 3 bases for J; bases not matched to a gene: 7. There are 15 residues in the CDR3. Germline V CDR1 and CDR2: MNHEY, SVGAGI. The CDR3 nucleotides are TGTGCCAGCAGCCCCGGACAGGGGCGGACAGATACGCAGTATTTT. This gives the protein CASSPGQGRTDTQYF.

The chain recombines TRBV6-5 with TRBJ2-7, with 8 bases identical to TRBD2. The V and J ends lost 0 bases and 2 bases, in that order; junction bases with no gene match: 6. The CDR3 spans 16 residues. CDR1 and CDR2 (germline): MNHEY, SVGAGI. The CDR3 loop reads CASSYSASGSTYEQYF. CDR3 bases: TGTGCCAGCAGTTACTCGGCTAGCGGGTCAACCTACGAGCAGTACTTC.

The rearrangement uses TRBV24-1 and TRBJ2-1, with D unresolved. CDR1 and CDR2 from the germline V gene are KGHDR and SFDVKD. The CDR3 runs to 13 residues. Trimming shortened V by 6 bases and J by 4 bases, and 9 bases separated the two germline ends. The CDR3 DNA reads as TGTGCCACCAGTCCGGACGGATACAATGAGCAGTTCTTC. This translates into CATSPDGYNEQFF.

This clone was seen only once. This chain links TRBV28 with TRBJ1-1, with TRBD1 as a possible D gene (5 bases). CDR1 is MDHEN and CDR2 is SYDVKM in the germline V gene. The CDR3 extends over 15 amino acids. The V end was cut by 3 bases, the J end by 4 bases, with 15 bases between. The CDR3 loop is CASSFFGDGRTEAFF. The CDR3 DNA is TGTGCCAGCAGTTTTTTCGGGGACGGGCGCACTGAAGCTTTCTTT.

The chain combines TRBV27 with TRBJ2-7; 7 nucleotides align to TRBD2. V was clipped by 8 bases and J by 2 bases; unmatched bases: 9. The CDR3 is 14 residues long. Germline CDR1 MNHEY, CDR2 SMNVEV (reference sequence). CDR3 loop: CASSERDQTYEQYF. CDR3 nucleotide sequence: TGTGCCAGCTCGGAGCGGGACCAGACCTACGAGCAGTACTTC.

The chain has TRBV7-9 and TRBJ2-7; perhaps TRBD2 as D (6 bases). The germline V gene has CDR1 SEHNR and CDR2 FQNEAQ (reference sequence). Trimming stripped 5 bases from V and 4 bases from J, with 12 bases between. This CDR3 has 13 residues. This CDR3 reads CASSTAGIYEQYF. The CDR3 coding sequence is TGTGCCAGCAGCACCGCGGGGATATACGAGCAGTACTTC. The full variable domain, with the rest looked up from reference TRBV7-9 and TRBJ2-7, is DTGVSQNPRHKITKRGQNVTFRCDPISEHNRLYWYRQTLGQGPEFLTYFQNEAQLEKSRLLSDRFSAERPKGSFSTLEIQRTEQGDSAMYLCASSTAGIYEQYFGPGTRLTVT.

This chain connects TRBV16 to TRBJ1-6, with 7 positions matching TRBD1. Trimming took 6 bases from V and 6 from J; bases not matched to a gene: 5. The germline gives CDR1 KGHSY, CDR2 FQNENV. The CDR3 has 14 residues. The CDR3 loop is CASRGGGGNSPLHF. The DNA for the CDR3 is TGTGCCAGCAGGGGAGGGGGCGGTAATTCACCCCTCCACTTT.

This clone has only one observation. The chain combines TRBV28 with TRBJ1-4; D remains ambiguous. V dropped 6 bases and J dropped 8 bases, with 16 bases sitting between them. The CDR3 sequence is 14 residues long. Germline CDR1 MDHEN, CDR2 SYDVKM. CDR3 coding DNA: TGTGCCAGCAGAACCCCGGCGGGGAACGAAAAACTGTTTTTT. Its protein is CASRTPAGNEKLFF.

This rearrangement joins TRBV7-2 to TRBJ2-5; 7 bases line up with TRBD2. The CDR3 is 16 residues long. Germline lookup yields CDR1 SGHTA and CDR2 FQGNSA. The trim removed 6 bases at V and 4 bases at J, leaving 14 bases unmatched. CDR3 DNA sequence: TGTGCCAGCAGTCAGATAGGACTAGTTCATGGAGAGACCCAGTACTTC. Protein product: CASSQIGLVHGETQYF.

The J gene is TRBJ2-1, the V gene TRBV27; possibly TRBD2 for D (6 bases). The V gene's germline CDR1 is MNHEY and CDR2 SMNVEV (reference sequence). The CDR3 contains 15 residues. V was trimmed by 7 bases and J by 4 bases, leaving 17 bases between them. The CDR3 DNA follows: TGTGCCAGCAAGGCTGTATCGGGACTGTACAATGAGCAGTTCTTC. Translation: CASKAVSGLYNEQFF.

V and J are TRBV4-1 and TRBJ2-3; TRBD2 matches 8 bases. This CDR3 has 17 residues. Looked up from germline, CDR1 is MGHRA and CDR2 is YSYEKL. J lost 6 bases, V lost 1 base, and 12 bases had no gene match. This CDR3 is CASSQVQSSGGLDTQYF. CDR3 bases: TGCGCCAGCAGCCAAGTACAGTCCAGCGGGGGTCTGGATACGCAGTATTTT.

CDR3 DNA: TGTGCCAGCAGCCCTCCAGGGAATGGAAACACCATATATTTT. The encoded protein is CASSPPGNGNTIYF. The chain uses TRBV9 and TRBJ1-3; weak D call: TRBD1 (5 bases). Trimming cost V 4 bases and J 3 bases, with 11 bases left between them. Germline values: CDR1 SGDLS, CDR2 YYNGEE. This CDR3 contains 14 residues.

The chain joins TRBV2 to TRBJ2-7; 7 nucleotides align to TRBD2. Germline V lookup: CDR1 SNHLY, CDR2 FYNNEI. This CDR3 has 13 amino acids. J lost 0 bases, V lost 8 bases, and 4 bases had no gene match. CDR3 loop: CASGDYNSYEQYF. CDR3 sequence (DNA): TGTGCCAGCGGGGACTACAACTCCTACGAGCAGTACTTC.

J is TRBJ2-5 and V is TRBV2; 8 bases agree with TRBD1. This CDR3 is 15 amino acids long. In germline, CDR1 is SNHLY, CDR2 FYNNEI. The V segment lost 3 bases and the J segment 4 bases; nucleotides outside the gene matches: 7. The CDR3 DNA reads as TGTGCCAGCAGTGACGGGGACAGGATGGGAGAGACCCAGTACTTC. It yields the protein CASSDGDRMGETQYF.

The chain recombines TRBV24-1 with TRBJ2-1; D is undetermined. Germline V gene sequence: CDR1 KGHDR, CDR2 SFDVKD. CDR3 length equals 17 residues. With 0 bases removed from V and 0 bases from J, the gap between germline ends came to 11 bases. The CDR3 sequence: CATSDLTITSSYNEQFF. The CDR3 DNA sequence: TGTGCCACCAGTGATTTGACCATCACGAGCTCCTACAATGAGCAGTTCTTC.

The rearrangement links TRBV2 to TRBJ2-3, with TRBD2 matching 7 bases. The CDR3 has 16 residues. The ends lost 3 bases at V and 3 bases at J; junction bases unmatched: 9. CDR1 and CDR2 from the germline V gene are SNHLY and FYNNEI. The CDR3 nucleotides read TGTGCCAGCAGTGAGAGGTCGGGAGGCGTTACAGATACGCAGTATTTT. Its translation is CASSERSGGVTDTQYF.